One and the same sample provided the 5 T cell receptor beta chains below, sequenced in a study of shared clonotypes between healthy human individuals (dated by TCRdb to 2019 to 2021). Libraries were built with the immunoSEQ multiplex PCR assay. TCRdb obtained this table from immuneACCESS and retained in-frame rearrangements with V and J assigned. These tables miss some clones; where compared with another copy, unresolved V genes account for less than half of the shortfall, and the remainder is unexplained. The sample has millions of clones on record, over 85% of them singletons. The ten largest make up around 0.15% of the sample. Material for sequencing was naive CD4+ T cells sorted from blood. Read against the paper, the sample's cell subset or site label means: CD45RA+ positively selected. The receptor source for this set is a man between 18 and 35 years old in good health.

This chain connects TRBV6-1 to TRBJ2-5; 8 positions match TRBD1. Trimming at V came to 6 bases and at J to 5 bases, leaving 11 bases not matched to a gene. There are 15 residues in the CDR3. Germline values: CDR1 MNHNS, CDR2 SASEGT. The CDR3 region has the DNA TGTGCCAGCAGGCGGGGACAGGAGCTTTGGGAGACCCAGTACTTC. This sequence encodes CASRRGQELWETQYF.

This clone came up once. This CDR3 is also generated by other DNA sequences in the sample. The rearrangement joins TRBV7-2 to TRBJ2-7; 10 bases map to TRBD1. Trimming cost V 3 bases and J 1 base; bases outside gene matches: 3. CDR3 length: 15 amino acids. The V gene's germline CDR1 is SGHTA and CDR2 FQGNSA. The CDR3, as DNA: TGTGCCAGCAGCTTGGGACAGGGGTCATCCTACGAGCAGTACTTC. Its translation is CASSLGQGSSYEQYF.

A single count supports this clone. This chain uses TRBV21-1 with TRBJ2-7; whether TRBD1, the table's D call, matches the DNA was not checked. TRBV21-1 is flagged as a pseudogene. CDR3 size: 14 residues. CDR3 DNA: TGTGCCAGCAGCAAGGCGGACAGGGGGGACGAGCAGTACTTC. Amino acids: CASSKADRGDEQYF.

The rearrangement joins TRBV5-1 to TRBJ2-1, with D maybe TRBD1 (6 bases). Germline CDR1 and CDR2: SGHRS and YFSETQ. This CDR3 has 15 amino acids. Between the trimmed V and J ends, which lost 4 bases and 4 bases, there was a span of 15 bases. CDR3 DNA sequence: TGCGCCAGCAGCCTTACAGGACAGAAGTACAATGAGCAGTTCTTC. Residues: CASSLTGQKYNEQFF.

The V call is TRBV5-1, the J call TRBJ2-1, with 11 bases matching TRBD1. Germline lookup yields CDR1 SGHRS and CDR2 YFSETQ. This CDR3 has 15 amino acids. After removal of 4 bases from V and 6 bases from J, the junction contained 6 bases not matched to a gene. The CDR3 region has the DNA TGCGCCAGCAGCGACCGGGACAGGGGGTCCAATGAGCAGTTCTTC. Translating it yields CASSDRDRGSNEQFF. Combining the CDR3 with reference TRBV5-1 and TRBJ2-1 gives the whole variable domain KAGVTQTPRYLIKTRGQQVTLSCSPISGHRSVSWYQQTPGQGLQFLFEYFSETQRNKGNFPGRFSGRQFSNSRSEMNVSTLELGDSALYLCASSDRDRGSNEQFFGPGTRLTVL.